This entry concerns a single T cell receptor beta chain. Its antigen remains unidentified. Clones were read by immunoSEQ multiplex PCR, and TCRdb kept only the in-frame ones, dropping some. The table shows 1,400,000 or so clones, with approximately 98.5% occurring only once. Germline V gene data show CDR1 as KGHSH and CDR2 as LQKENI. The V gene lost 6 bases and the J gene lost 0 bases, with 17 bases spanning the gap. This CDR3 has 16 amino acids. This record comes from a study of shared clonotypes between healthy human individuals. On the study more broadly: The donor pool was made up of a couple of women and three men aged 18 to 49.

Study-wide results and caveats: The sole specimen, blood, was sampled, and tissue repertoires likely differ. In having few donors, the study represented limited genetic and exposure-history diversity.

This receptor was obtained from a man aged 30-40 years in good health. This rearrangement joins TRBV18 to TRBJ1-1; perhaps TRBD1 as D (6 bases). Specimen: naive CD4+ T cells sorted from blood. Subset in this sample: CD45RA+ positively selected. CDR3 nucleotides: TGTGCCAGCTCTAAAATGAAGGGGGGGATGAACACTGAAGCTTTCTTT. Amino acids: CASSKMKGGMNTEAFF.